Shown below are 10 T cell receptor beta chains from a single sample sequenced in a study of blood T cell repertoires in COVID-19. TCRdb's table, derived via immunoSEQ multiplex PCR, lists solely in-frame clones and lacks some. The sample holds about 220,000 clones, 80% to 90% seen once. Material for sequencing was peripheral blood. The receptors were gathered from a woman aged 40 to 49 with active or convalescent COVID-19.

This rearrangement joins TRBV7-2 to TRBJ2-7; 7 nucleotides match TRBD1. The CDR3 covers 14 residues. The V and J ends lost 0 bases and 3 bases, in that order; junction bases with no gene match: 2. Germline assignment: CDR1 SGHTA and CDR2 FQGNSA. The chain's CDR3 is CASSLAWDSYEQYF. The DNA of the CDR3 is TGTGCCAGCAGCTTAGCTTGGGACAGCTACGAGCAGTACTTC.

The V gene is TRBV9, the J gene TRBJ1-2; no firm D call. The V end lost 6 bases, the J end lost 4 bases, and 16 bases lay between the germline ends. The CDR3 has 14 amino acids. Germline assignment: CDR1 SGDLS and CDR2 YYNGEE. This chain's CDR3 is CASTPPTPGYGYTF. The CDR3 region has the DNA TGTGCCAGCACCCCACCTACCCCTGGCTATGGCTACACCTTC.

The chain couples TRBV24-1 to TRBJ2-5; no clear D. With 0 bases removed from V and 5 bases from J, the gap between germline ends came to 3 bases. Germline V gene data show CDR1 as KGHDR and CDR2 as SFDVKD. The CDR3 runs to 12 residues. The DNA for the CDR3 is TGTGCCACCAGTGATTTGCGGGAGACCCAGTACTTC. It is translated as CATSDLRETQYF.

On this clone: An end of the junction does not agree with germline; a read error may underlie this. The chain has TRBV7-2 and TRBJ2-3; 7 bases map to TRBD2. Per the germline V gene, CDR1 is SGHTA and CDR2 is FQGNSA. The CDR3 consists of 12 residues. DNA of the CDR3: TGTGCCAGCACCCAAGAACTCGGGAGGCCTCTTTTT. Translating it yields CASTQELGRPLF. Complete variable domain (other parts from reference TRBV7-2 and TRBJ2-3): GAGVSQSPSNKVTEKGKDVELRCDPISGHTALYWYRQSLGQGLEFLIYFQGNSAPDKSGLPSDRFSAERTGGSVSTLTIQRTQQEDSAVYLCASTQELGRPLFGPGTRLTVL.

On this clone itself: Other DNA variants within this sample encode the same CDR3. J is TRBJ1-5 and V is TRBV27, with a weak D call TRBD1 (5 bases). The CDR3 totals 15 residues. V gave up 2 bases and J gave up 3 bases, with 11 bases separating them. CDR1 is MNHEY and CDR2 is SMNVEV in the germline V gene (reference sequence). Here the CDR3 DNA reads TGTGCCAGCAGTTTAGGGCGGGGGGTCAATCAGCCCCAGCATTTT. It is translated as CASSLGRGVNQPQHF.

The chain is built from TRBV4-1 and TRBJ1-2; 11 bases agree with TRBD1. J was trimmed by 3 bases and V by 0 bases; bases with no gene match: 3. This CDR3 is 16 amino acids long. Germline V gene lookup returns CDR1 MGHRA and CDR2 YSYEKL. CDR3 in amino acids: CASSQEGTGGYYGYTF. Here the CDR3 DNA reads TGCGCCAGCAGCCAAGAGGGGACAGGGGGATACTATGGCTACACCTTC.

With regard to this clone: This sample also contains other DNA sequences that code for the same CDR3. V usage is TRBV19 and J usage is TRBJ2-5; the match to TRBD1 covers 12 bases. The CDR3 length is 15 residues. Germline V lookup: CDR1 LNHDA, CDR2 SQIVND (reference sequence). J was trimmed by 5 bases and V by 3 bases; bases with no gene match: 4. The CDR3 DNA reads as TGTGCCAGTAGTATTGGGACAGGGGGCCAGGAGACCCAGTACTTC. Protein product: CASSIGTGGQETQYF.

CDR3 bases: TGTGCCAGCAGCCCACGACAGGGCACCTACGAGCAGTACTTC. It specifies CASSPRQGTYEQYF. V and J are TRBV5-4 and TRBJ2-7, with 7 bases fitting TRBD1. The CDR3 has 14 amino acids. Unmatched junction bases numbered 6, after V lost 4 bases and J lost 2 bases. Germline V CDR1 and CDR2: SGHNT, YYREEE (reference sequence).

The chain links TRBV18 to TRBJ1-4, with a weak D call TRBD1 (6 bases). The ends were cut back, 4 bases at V and 0 bases at J, with 6 bases in the middle. The CDR3 has 14 residues. Looked up from germline, CDR1 is KGHSH and CDR2 is LQKENI. In nucleotides, the CDR3 is TGTGCCAGCTCACAGGGGGCAACTAATGAAAAACTGTTTTTT. It codes for CASSQGATNEKLFF.

The rearrangement joins TRBV12-5 to TRBJ1-4; D gene uncertain. CDR1 LGHNT and CDR2 FRNRAP come from the germline V gene. Trimming removed 3 bases from V and 5 bases from J, with 7 bases in between. The CDR3 is 13 amino acids. The CDR3 DNA reads as TGTGCTAGTGGTTTACGAGGGAATGAAAAACTGTTTTTT. Translating gives CASGLRGNEKLFF.